The TCR beta chain under discussion was sequenced for a study of early T cells in non-severe SARS-CoV-2 infection. Study-level results: Matches to VDJdb favored anti-spike CD8 responses and missed private and CD4 specificities.

Molecules of cDNA were individually given unique molecular identifiers that were attached to them. TCRdb independently ran MiXCR on the 5' RACE reads; one entry per CDR3 protein. The table shows about 81,000 distinct CDR3 sequences, with 13% to 15% occurring only once. Only a few counts were recorded for this clonotype. Its antigen is not identified. Source material: whole blood. The clonotype comes from an adult who was a healthcare worker with PCR-confirmed SARS-CoV-2 infection or an uninfected control (not recorded which).

For the CDR3, the DNA is TGTGCCAGTAGTATTGGGGACAGAACTAATGAAAAACTGTTTTTT. Translation gives CASSIGDRTNEKLFF. This sequence joins TRBV19 and TRBJ1-4, with TRBD1 identical over 7 bases. The V and J ends lost 3 bases and 1 base, in that order; junction bases with no gene match: 2. CDR1 LNHDA and CDR2 SQIVND come from the germline V gene (reference sequence). The CDR3 totals 15 residues.